A selection of T cell receptor beta chains follows, all from one sample in a study of T cells in Graves' hyperthyroidism and ophthalmopathy. From the multiplex PCR reads, TCRdb called clonotypes with MiXCR, one entry per CDR3 protein. The sample carries roughly 350,000 distinct CDR3 sequences, approximately 14% recorded once. Sequenced sample: blood. The receptor source for this set is a woman in her twenties or thirties with Graves' ophthalmopathy. Each CDR3 is given without its conserved first and last residue.

j_gene	v_gene	CDR3aa
TRBJ1-3	TRBV7-9	ASSLATIGNTIY
TRBJ2-7	TRBV20-1	SARDPGAYEQY
TRBJ2-7	TRBV2	ATGTPYEQY
TRBJ1-3	TRBV9	ASSAGWAPSSSGNTIY
TRBJ1-2	TRBV14	ASSPSVEGAIPYGYT
TRBJ2-5	TRBV27	ASSYSGETQY
TRBJ1-1	TRBV6-1	ASSRSGDNEAF
TRBJ1-5	TRBV29-1	SVGEYSNQPQH
TRBJ1-5	TRBV20-1	SVQTVVNQPQH
TRBJ2-2	TRBV20-1	SARDTSGVSTGELF
TRBJ1-5	TRBV4-1	ASSQDGTAYSNQPQH
TRBJ2-4	TRBV20-1	SPWTRPKNIQY
TRBJ1-4	TRBV11-2	ASSLGQGGATNEKLF
TRBJ2-7	TRBV27	ASSLTGLVNEQY
TRBJ2-3	TRBV20-1	SAAIGLAGAKDTQY
TRBJ1-1	TRBV6-1	ASRPLISYENLNTEAF
TRBJ1-6	TRBV25-1	ASSLGIFFH
TRBJ1-5	TRBV18	ASSPSTGLNQPQH
TRBJ1-4	TRBV6-1	ASTSFATNEKLF